This T cell receptor beta chain was obtained from a study of regulatory T cells in long-lasting Graves disease. Time point specified: newly diagnosed GD, antithyroid drugs for less than 3 months. PBMCs were the source of the RNA used for TCR sequencing. Arm-PCR of CDR3 regions and iRepertoire HTBI primers were the basis on which TCR beta libraries were built. From the multiplex PCR reads, TCRdb called clonotypes with MiXCR, one entry per CDR3 protein. The table includes some 460,000 distinct CDR3 sequences, roughly 15% detected once. CDR1 is MDHEN and CDR2 is SYDVKM in the germline V gene. V was clipped by 4 bases and J by 0 bases, with 12 bases between them. The CDR3 totals 15 residues. This sample also belongs to another study, concerning T cells in Graves' hyperthyroidism and ophthalmopathy.

The chain is built from TRBV28 and TRBJ1-1; D is possibly TRBD1 (5 bases). The specimen comprised peripheral blood mononuclear cells (PBMCs), sampled at new diagnosis, from a patient treated with antithyroid drugs. This TCR was sampled from a man aged 40-49 years with Graves disease. CDR3 in amino acids: CASSSGGRLNTEAFF. The CDR3 DNA reads as TGTGCCAGCAGTTCCGGGGGGAGATTGAACACTGAAGCTTTCTTT. The whole variable domain, filled in from reference TRBV28 and TRBJ1-1, reads DVKVTQSSRYLVKRTGEKVFLECVQDMDHENMFWYRQDPGLGLRLIYFSYDVKMKEKGDIPEGYSVSREKKERFSLILESASTNQTSMYLCASSSGGRLNTEAFFGQGTRLTVV.